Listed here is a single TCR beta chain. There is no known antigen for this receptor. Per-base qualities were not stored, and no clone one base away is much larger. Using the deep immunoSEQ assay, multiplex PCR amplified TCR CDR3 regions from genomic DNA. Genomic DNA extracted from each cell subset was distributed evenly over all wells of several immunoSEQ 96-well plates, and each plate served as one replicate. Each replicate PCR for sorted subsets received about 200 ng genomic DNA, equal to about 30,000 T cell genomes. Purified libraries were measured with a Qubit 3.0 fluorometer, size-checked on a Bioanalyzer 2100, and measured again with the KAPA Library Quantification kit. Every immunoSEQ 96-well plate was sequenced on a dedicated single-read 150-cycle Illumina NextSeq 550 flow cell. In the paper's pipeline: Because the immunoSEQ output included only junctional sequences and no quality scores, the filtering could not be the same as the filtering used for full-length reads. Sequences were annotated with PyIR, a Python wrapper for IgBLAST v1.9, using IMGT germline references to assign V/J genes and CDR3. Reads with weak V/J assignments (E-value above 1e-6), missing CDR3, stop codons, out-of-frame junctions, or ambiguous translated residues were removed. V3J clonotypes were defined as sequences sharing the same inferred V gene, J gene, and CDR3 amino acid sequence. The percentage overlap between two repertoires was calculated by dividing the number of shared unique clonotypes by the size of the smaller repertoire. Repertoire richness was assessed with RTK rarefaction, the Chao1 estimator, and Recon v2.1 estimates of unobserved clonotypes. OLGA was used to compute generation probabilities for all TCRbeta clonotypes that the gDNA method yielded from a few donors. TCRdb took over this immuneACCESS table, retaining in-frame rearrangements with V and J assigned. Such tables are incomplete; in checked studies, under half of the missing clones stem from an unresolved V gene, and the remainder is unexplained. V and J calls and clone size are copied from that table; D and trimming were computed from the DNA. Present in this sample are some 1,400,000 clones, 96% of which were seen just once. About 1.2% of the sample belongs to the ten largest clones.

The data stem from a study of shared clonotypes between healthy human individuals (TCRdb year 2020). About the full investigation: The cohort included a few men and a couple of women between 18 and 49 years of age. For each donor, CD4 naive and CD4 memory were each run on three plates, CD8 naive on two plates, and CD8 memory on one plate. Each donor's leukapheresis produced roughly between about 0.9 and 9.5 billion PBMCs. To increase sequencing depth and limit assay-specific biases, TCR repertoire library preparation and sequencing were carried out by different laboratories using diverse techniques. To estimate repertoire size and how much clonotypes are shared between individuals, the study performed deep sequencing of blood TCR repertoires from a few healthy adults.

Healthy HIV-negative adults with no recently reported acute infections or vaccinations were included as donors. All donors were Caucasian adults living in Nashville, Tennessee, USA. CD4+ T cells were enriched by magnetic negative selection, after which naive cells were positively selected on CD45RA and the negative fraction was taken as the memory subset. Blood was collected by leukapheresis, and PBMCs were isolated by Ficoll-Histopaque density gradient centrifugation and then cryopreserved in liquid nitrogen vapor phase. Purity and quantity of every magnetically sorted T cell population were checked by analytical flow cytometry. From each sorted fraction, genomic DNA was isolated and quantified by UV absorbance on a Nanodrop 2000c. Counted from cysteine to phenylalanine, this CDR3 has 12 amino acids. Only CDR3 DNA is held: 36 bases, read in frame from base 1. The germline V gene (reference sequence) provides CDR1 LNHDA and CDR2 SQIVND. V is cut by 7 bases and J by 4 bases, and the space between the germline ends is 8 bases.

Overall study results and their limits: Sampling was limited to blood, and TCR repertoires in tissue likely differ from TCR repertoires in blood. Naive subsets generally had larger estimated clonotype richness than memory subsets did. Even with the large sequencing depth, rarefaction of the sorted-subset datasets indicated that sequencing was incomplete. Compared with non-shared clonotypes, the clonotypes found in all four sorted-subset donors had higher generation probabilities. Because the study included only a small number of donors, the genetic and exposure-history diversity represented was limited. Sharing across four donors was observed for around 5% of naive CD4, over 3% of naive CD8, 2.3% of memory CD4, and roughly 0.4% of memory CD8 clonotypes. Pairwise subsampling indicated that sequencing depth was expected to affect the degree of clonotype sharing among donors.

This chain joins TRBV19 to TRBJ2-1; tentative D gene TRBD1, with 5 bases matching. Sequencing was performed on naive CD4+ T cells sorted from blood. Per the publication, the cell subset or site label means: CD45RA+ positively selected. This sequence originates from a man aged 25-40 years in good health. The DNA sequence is TGTGCCAGTATTCAGGGTTACAATGAGCAGTTCTTC. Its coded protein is CASIQGYNEQFF.